The present entry profiles one T cell receptor beta chain with its context. A read error may be the cause here, since a much bigger clone is one base away. The CDR3 extends over 14 amino acids. V lost 8 bases, J lost 0 bases, and 14 bases lay in between. Per germline, CDR1 SGHAT and CDR2 FQNNGV. The sample is drawn from a study of CD8 T cells in ankylosing spondylitis. One entry per CDR3 protein, called by TCRdb with MiXCR from the 5' RACE reads. The sample consists of 250,000 to 400,000 distinct CDR3 sequences, 11% of them appearing once. The source is a female donor with ankylosing spondylitis or in good health (not recorded which). The sample comprised blood, either unsorted or a sorted T cell fraction (not recorded which). This rearrangement joins TRBV11-2 to TRBJ2-7; no clear D gene. CDR3 DNA sequence: TGTGCCAGCCAGCCGCCCTACAGCTCCTACGAGCAGTACTTC. Residues: CASQPPYSSYEQYF.